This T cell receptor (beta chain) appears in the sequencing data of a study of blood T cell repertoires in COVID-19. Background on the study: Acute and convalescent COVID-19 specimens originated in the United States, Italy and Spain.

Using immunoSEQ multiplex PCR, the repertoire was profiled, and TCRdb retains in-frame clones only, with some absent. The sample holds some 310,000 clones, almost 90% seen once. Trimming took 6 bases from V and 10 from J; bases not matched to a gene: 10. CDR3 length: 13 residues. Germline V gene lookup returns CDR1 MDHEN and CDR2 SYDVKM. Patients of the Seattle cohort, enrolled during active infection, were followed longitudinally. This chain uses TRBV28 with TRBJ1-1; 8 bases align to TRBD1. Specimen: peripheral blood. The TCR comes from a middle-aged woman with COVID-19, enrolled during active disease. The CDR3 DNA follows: TGTGCCAGCAGACAATTCGGACAGGGTGTAGCTTTCTTT. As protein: CASRQFGQGVAFF.